Listed below are T cell receptor beta chains from one sample, sequenced in a study of cytomegalovirus exposure and HLA in healthy donors. Profiling relied on immunoSEQ multiplex PCR, and the TCRdb table lists in-frame clones only, not all of them. This sample lists about 130,000 clones; its ten largest clones have less than 3%. Sequencing input: PBMCs. The receptors stem from a man between 25 and 39 years old in good health and CMV-seronegative. The CDR3 runs from the conserved cysteine through the conserved F or W. D genes are given only for firm matches.

TRBV6-1	TRBJ2-7	-	CASSVGRDFDEQYF	TGTGCCAGCAGTGTGGGCAGGGATTTCGACGAGCAGTACTTC
TRBV30	TRBJ1-3	-	CASDTPEGTIYF	TGTGCCTCGGACACCCCGGAGGGCACCATATATTTT
TRBV6-6	TRBJ1-5	-	CASSLLGHTSYQPQHF	TGTGCCAGCAGTCTCCTGGGCCACACGTCCTATCAGCCCCAGCATTTT
TRBV11-2	TRBJ2-1	-	CASSLDLRGIGFF	TGTGCCAGCAGCTTAGATCTACGGGGGATTGGGTTCTTC
TRBV19	TRBJ2-7	TRBD1	CASSGTGGVYEQYF	TGTGCCAGTAGTGGGACAGGGGGAGTCTACGAGCAGTACTTC
TRBV7-3	TRBJ2-1	TRBD2	CASSSERGKREDEQFF	TGTGCCAGCAGCTCCGAGCGGGGCAAGAGAGAGGATGAGCAGTTCTTC
TRBV19	TRBJ2-3	TRBD2	CASSLYRVGREGLTDTQYF	TGTGCCAGTAGTCTCTACAGGGTAGGACGGGAGGGCCTCACAGATACGCAGTATTTT
TRBV7-2	TRBJ2-7	-	CASSTDSYEQYF	TGTGCCAGCAGCACAGACAGCTACGAGCAGTACTTC
TRBV4-3	TRBJ1-1	-	CASSQGGGVMNTEAFF	TGCGCCAGCAGCCAAGGTGGGGGGGTCATGAACACTGAAGCTTTCTTT
TRBV14	TRBJ2-2	TRBD2	CASSQEPSGSLSGELFF	TGTGCCAGCAGCCAAGAGCCTAGCGGGAGTCTGAGCGGGGAGCTGTTTTTT
TRBV15	TRBJ1-4	TRBD1	CATSESDRGINEKLFF	TGTGCCACCAGCGAATCGGACAGGGGAATTAATGAAAAACTGTTTTTT
TRBV10-3	TRBJ2-3	TRBD2	CAISDAGVAYTQYF	TGTGCCATCAGTGACGCGGGAGTAGCATATACGCAGTATTTT
TRBV30	TRBJ2-1	TRBD2	CAWSSKAGGPRGEQFF	TGTGCCTGGAGTAGTAAGGCGGGAGGGCCTAGGGGTGAGCAGTTCTTC
TRBV10-3	TRBJ2-1	-	CAISGGAEQFF	TGTGCCATCAGCGGGGGAGCTGAGCAGTTCTTC
TRBV2	TRBJ2-3	-	CASSETLGLDTQYF	TGTGCCAGCAGTGAAACCCTAGGATTGGATACGCAGTATTTT
TRBV5-1	TRBJ2-4	-	CASSLGQERAKNIQYF	TGCGCCAGCAGCTTGGGGCAGGAAAGAGCCAAAAACATTCAGTACTTC
TRBV27	TRBJ1-2	TRBD1	CASSPTGGAEGYTF	TGTGCCAGCAGTCCGACAGGGGGCGCGGAGGGCTACACCTTC
TRBV5-4	TRBJ2-2	TRBD1	CASSSEPDRVNTGELFF	TGTGCCAGCAGCTCGGAACCGGACAGGGTGAACACCGGGGAGCTGTTTTTT
TRBV9	TRBJ2-1	TRBD2	CASSVRPGTSGINEQFF	TGTGCCAGCAGCGTCCGACCTGGGACTAGCGGGATCAATGAGCAGTTCTTC
TRBV4-3	TRBJ2-1	TRBD2	CASSRSGGVDNEQFF	TGCGCCAGCAGCCGTAGCGGGGGCGTAGACAATGAGCAGTTCTTC
TRBV5-4	TRBJ2-7	-	CASSVDSFTYEQYF	TGTGCCAGCAGCGTGGACAGTTTCACCTACGAGCAGTACTTC
TRBV7-2	TRBJ2-7	TRBD2	CASSLGPGTSASYEQYF	TGTGCCAGCAGCTTAGGGCCAGGGACTAGCGCCTCCTACGAGCAGTACTTC
TRBV15	TRBJ1-1	-	CATSREGGLESTEAFF	TGTGCCACCAGCAGGGAGGGAGGTCTAGAGAGCACTGAAGCTTTCTTT
TRBV23-1	TRBJ2-7	-	CASSQFERSKTSSYEQYF	TGCGCCAGCAGTCAATTCGAAAGGAGTAAGACGAGCTCCTACGAGCAGTACTTC
TRBV5-8	TRBJ2-1	TRBD2	CASSPGTSSYNEQFF	TGTGCCAGCAGCCCCGGGACTAGCAGCTACAATGAGCAGTTCTTC
TRBV6-1	TRBJ2-1	TRBD2	CASRGTRNEQFF	TGTGCCAGCAGGGGGACTAGAAATGAGCAGTTCTTC
TRBV5-6	TRBJ1-2	-	CASSFSRWESYTF	TGTGCCAGCAGCTTCAGCCGGTGGGAGAGCTACACCTTC
TRBV4-1	TRBJ1-5	TRBD1	CASSQDRTGSFEPQHF	TGCGCCAGCAGCCAAGATCGGACAGGGAGTTTTGAGCCCCAGCATTTT
TRBV15	TRBJ1-1	-	CATSRQLNTEAFF	TGTGCCACCAGCCGCCAGTTGAACACTGAAGCTTTCTTT
TRBV5-4	TRBJ1-2	-	CASSFRGYGYTF	TGTGCCAGCAGCTTTCGGGGCTATGGCTACACCTTC
TRBV19	TRBJ2-1	-	CASRPTGLASSEQFF	TGTGCCAGTAGACCCACTGGACTGGCTTCGAGTGAGCAGTTCTTC
TRBV5-6	TRBJ2-1	-	CASSLMAGIYNEQFF	TGTGCCAGCAGCTTGATGGCAGGTATCTACAATGAGCAGTTCTTC
TRBV11-3	TRBJ2-7	TRBD2	CASSLVSGGLSEQYF	TGTGCCAGCAGCTTAGTTTCGGGAGGGCTGAGCGAGCAGTACTTC
TRBV7-2	TRBJ1-5	TRBD1	CASSQGADYNQPQHF	TGTGCCAGCAGCCAGGGGGCCGACTACAATCAGCCCCAGCATTTT
TRBV9	TRBJ1-1	TRBD1	CASSGGQGGTEAFF	TGTGCCAGCAGCGGGGGACAGGGGGGTACTGAAGCTTTCTTT
TRBV28	TRBJ2-3	TRBD2	CASSLWASGLDTQYF	TGTGCCAGCAGTCTGTGGGCTAGCGGTTTAGATACGCAGTATTTT
TRBV10-1	TRBJ1-1	TRBD1	CASSHPGQGRIGWSTEAFF	TGCGCCAGCTCGCATCCGGGACAGGGTAGGATCGGTTGGAGCACTGAAGCTTTCTTT
TRBV6-1	TRBJ1-4	-	CASSLIGGGREKLFF	TGTGCCAGCAGTCTTATAGGCGGGGGCCGGGAAAAACTGTTTTTT
TRBV4-2	TRBJ2-3	TRBD2	CASSQDPSGIAVDTQYF	TGTGCCAGCAGCCAAGATCCTAGCGGAATCGCGGTAGATACGCAGTATTTT
TRBV6-5	TRBJ1-3	TRBD1	CASSSIRQGNTIYF	TGTGCCAGCAGCTCTATACGACAGGGAAACACCATATACTTT
TRBV25-1	TRBJ2-3	TRBD1	CASSGQGAHSTDTQYF	TGTGCCAGCAGTGGACAGGGGGCCCATAGCACAGATACGCAGTATTTT